A selection of T cell receptor beta chains follows, all from one sample in a study of a mutant IDH1 vaccine in newly diagnosed glioma. These receptors' antigens are unknown. Here immunoSEQ multiplex PCR was the method, and the copy in TCRdb shows in-frame clones only, minus some. The sample yields tens of thousands of clones, roughly four fifths seen once. Sequencing was performed on PBMCs, taken from a glioma patient whose treatment included an IDH1 peptide vaccine. The receptors were gathered from a man between 25 and 39 years old with glioma. Both conserved end residues are part of each CDR3. Each record gives: clone size, D gene, J gene, V gene, CDR3 DNA, CDR3 protein. A D gene is named only where the DNA matches it firmly. A clone size is listed for some rows: how often the clone was seen (once, few, many), or a class if it is expanded.

clone_size: .
d_call: .
j_call: TRBJ2-3
v_call: TRBV4-1
cdr3_nt: TGCGCCAGCAGCCAAGAGGAGGGTCGGTATACGCAGTATTTT
cdr3_aa: CASSQEEGRYTQYF

clone_size: .
d_call: .
j_call: TRBJ1-4
v_call: TRBV11-2
cdr3_nt: TGTGCCAGCAGCTTAGGGGGCAGGGGCGAAAAACTGTTTTTT
cdr3_aa: CASSLGGRGEKLFF

clone_size: .
d_call: .
j_call: TRBJ2-5
v_call: TRBV7-2
cdr3_nt: TGTGCCAGCAGCCCAACGGGGGCCGTAGAGACCCAGTACTTC
cdr3_aa: CASSPTGAVETQYF

clone_size: .
d_call: .
j_call: TRBJ2-3
v_call: TRBV18
cdr3_nt: TGTGCCAGCTCACCACCGGGAGATACGCAGTATTTT
cdr3_aa: CASSPPGDTQYF

clone_size: once
d_call: .
j_call: TRBJ1-2
v_call: TRBV9
cdr3_nt: TGTGCCAGCAGCGTAGGAGGAACAGATGCTAACTATGGCTACACCTTC
cdr3_aa: CASSVGGTDANYGYTF

clone_size: once
d_call: .
j_call: TRBJ2-1
v_call: TRBV5-4
cdr3_nt: TGTGCCAGCAGCTTGGGCCGGGGCCGGAGCTCCTACAATGAGCAGTTCTTC
cdr3_aa: CASSLGRGRSSYNEQFF

clone_size: .
d_call: TRBD2
j_call: TRBJ2-4
v_call: TRBV6-5
cdr3_nt: TGTGCCAGCAGCCCAGTAGCGGGGGGGAAAAACATTCAGTACTTC
cdr3_aa: CASSPVAGGKNIQYF

clone_size: once
d_call: TRBD2
j_call: TRBJ2-7
v_call: TRBV27
cdr3_nt: TGTGCCAGCAGTGGACTAGCGGGCATCGACGAGCAGTACTTC
cdr3_aa: CASSGLAGIDEQYF

clone_size: .
d_call: TRBD1
j_call: TRBJ1-3
v_call: TRBV5-1
cdr3_nt: TGCGCCAGCAGCCCAGGGACAGGGTCTGGAAACACCATATATTTT
cdr3_aa: CASSPGTGSGNTIYF

clone_size: .
d_call: .
j_call: TRBJ1-1
v_call: TRBV18
cdr3_nt: TGTGCCAGCTCACGGGTGAACACTGAAGCTTTCTTT
cdr3_aa: CASSRVNTEAFF

clone_size: once
d_call: TRBD1
j_call: TRBJ2-5
v_call: TRBV5-1
cdr3_nt: TGCGCCAGCAGCTTGACAGGGGGCCGACAAGAGACCCAGTACTTC
cdr3_aa: CASSLTGGRQETQYF

clone_size: .
d_call: .
j_call: TRBJ2-3
v_call: TRBV9
cdr3_nt: TGTGCCAGCAGCGTGGCCACAGATACGCAGTATTTT
cdr3_aa: CASSVATDTQYF

clone_size: .
d_call: .
j_call: TRBJ2-7
v_call: TRBV6-1
cdr3_nt: TGTGCCAGCAGTGAATCGGCGTTGTGGGAAGCCTACGAGCAGTACTTC
cdr3_aa: CASSESALWEAYEQYF

clone_size: once
d_call: .
j_call: TRBJ2-7
v_call: TRBV2
cdr3_nt: TGTGCCAGCAGTGACTTCACTCGTAACTCCTACGAGCAGTACTTC
cdr3_aa: CASSDFTRNSYEQYF

clone_size: once
d_call: .
j_call: TRBJ1-1
v_call: TRBV5-6
cdr3_nt: TGTGCCAGCCTATACGGGGCCATGAACACTGAAGCTTTCTTT
cdr3_aa: CASLYGAMNTEAFF

clone_size: .
d_call: .
j_call: TRBJ2-7
v_call: TRBV25-1
cdr3_nt: TGTGCCAGCAGCTACTACTACGAGCAGTACTTC
cdr3_aa: CASSYYYEQYF

clone_size: .
d_call: TRBD2
j_call: TRBJ2-3
v_call: TRBV6-4
cdr3_nt: TGTGCCAGCAGTGAGCGGGAGGCCACAGATACGCAGTATTTT
cdr3_aa: CASSEREATDTQYF

clone_size: .
d_call: .
j_call: TRBJ2-7
v_call: TRBV19
cdr3_nt: TGTGCCAGTAGTGGAAGAACCGGGACCAACTCCTACGAGCAGTACTTC
cdr3_aa: CASSGRTGTNSYEQYF

clone_size: .
d_call: .
j_call: TRBJ2-3
v_call: TRBV19
cdr3_nt: TGTGCCAGTAGTCCTCCACTGGGTGAGGGGACGCAGTATTTT
cdr3_aa: CASSPPLGEGTQYF

clone_size: once
d_call: TRBD2
j_call: TRBJ2-7
v_call: TRBV9
cdr3_nt: TGTGCCAGCAGCGTCGCTAGCGGGACCTACGAGCAGTACTTC
cdr3_aa: CASSVASGTYEQYF

clone_size: .
d_call: TRBD1
j_call: TRBJ2-2
v_call: TRBV2
cdr3_nt: TGTGCCAGCAGTGAGGGACAGGGGTCCGGGGAGCTGTTTTTT
cdr3_aa: CASSEGQGSGELFF

clone_size: .
d_call: .
j_call: TRBJ1-5
v_call: TRBV6-5
cdr3_nt: TGTGCCAGCAGTCACCGACATGATAGCAATCAGCCCCAGCATTTT
cdr3_aa: CASSHRHDSNQPQHF

clone_size: .
d_call: .
j_call: TRBJ1-3
v_call: TRBV5-4
cdr3_nt: TGTGCCAGCAGCTTGGCCGGAGGGTCTGGAAACACCATATATTTT
cdr3_aa: CASSLAGGSGNTIYF

clone_size: .
d_call: TRBD1
j_call: TRBJ2-7
v_call: TRBV5-4
cdr3_nt: TGTGCCAGCAGCCCTCAGACAGGGGAATACGAGCAGTACTTC
cdr3_aa: CASSPQTGEYEQYF

clone_size: .
d_call: TRBD2
j_call: TRBJ2-3
v_call: TRBV5-1
cdr3_nt: TGCGCCAGCATCGGACTAGCGGGAGATACGCAGTATTTT
cdr3_aa: CASIGLAGDTQYF

clone_size: .
d_call: .
j_call: TRBJ1-1
v_call: TRBV30
cdr3_nt: TGTGCCTGGCATGGAGCGAACACTGAAGCTTTCTTT
cdr3_aa: CAWHGANTEAFF

clone_size: .
d_call: .
j_call: TRBJ1-2
v_call: TRBV30
cdr3_nt: TGTGCCTGGAGAGGGATCTACACCTTC
cdr3_aa: CAWRGIYTF

clone_size: once
d_call: .
j_call: TRBJ1-5
v_call: TRBV13
cdr3_nt: TGTGCCAGCAGCTTAAGGGAGTTTAGCAATCAGCCCCAGCATTTT
cdr3_aa: CASSLREFSNQPQHF

clone_size: .
d_call: .
j_call: TRBJ2-1
v_call: TRBV6-4
cdr3_nt: TGTGCCAGCAGTGTGGGGGGCGATGAGCAGTTCTTC
cdr3_aa: CASSVGGDEQFF

clone_size: once
d_call: TRBD1
j_call: TRBJ2-7
v_call: TRBV5-1
cdr3_nt: TGCGCCAGCAGCTTGACAGGGGACTACGAGCAGTACTTC
cdr3_aa: CASSLTGDYEQYF

clone_size: .
d_call: TRBD2
j_call: TRBJ2-3
v_call: TRBV7-2
cdr3_nt: TGTGCCAGCAGCTTAGTAGCGGGAGTTTACCCTAGCACAGATACGCAGTATTTT
cdr3_aa: CASSLVAGVYPSTDTQYF

clone_size: .
d_call: TRBD2
j_call: TRBJ2-7
v_call: TRBV5-1
cdr3_nt: TGCGCCAGCAGCTCATCTAGCGGGAGGGCTTACGAGCAGTACTTC
cdr3_aa: CASSSSSGRAYEQYF

clone_size: .
d_call: .
j_call: TRBJ2-7
v_call: TRBV28
cdr3_nt: TGTGCCAGCACCTTCGGGACGTACTCCTACGAGCAGTACTTC
cdr3_aa: CASTFGTYSYEQYF

clone_size: .
d_call: .
j_call: TRBJ2-7
v_call: TRBV27
cdr3_nt: TGTGCCAGCAGTCCGCGGACAGAAAACGAGCAGTACTTC
cdr3_aa: CASSPRTENEQYF

clone_size: .
d_call: .
j_call: TRBJ1-2
v_call: TRBV29-1
cdr3_nt: TGCAGCGTAACAGGGCCTGATGGCTACACCTTC
cdr3_aa: CSVTGPDGYTF

clone_size: .
d_call: .
j_call: TRBJ2-5
v_call: TRBV11-2
cdr3_nt: TGTGCCAGCAGCTTAGGACACGGGGAAGAGACCCAGTACTTC
cdr3_aa: CASSLGHGEETQYF

clone_size: .
d_call: TRBD2
j_call: TRBJ2-7
v_call: TRBV5-1
cdr3_nt: TGCGCCAGCAGCCCGGGACTAGCGGGAGGTAGGGAGTACTTC
cdr3_aa: CASSPGLAGGREYF

clone_size: .
d_call: .
j_call: TRBJ2-7
v_call: TRBV7-9
cdr3_nt: TGTGCCAGCAGCCGGAGACAGGTCGGATTGGACGAGCAGTACTTC
cdr3_aa: CASSRRQVGLDEQYF

clone_size: .
d_call: TRBD1
j_call: TRBJ2-7
v_call: TRBV28
cdr3_nt: TGTGCCAGCAGTTCCCCTCGCAGGGGGCTTAACGAGCAGTACTTC
cdr3_aa: CASSSPRRGLNEQYF

clone_size: once
d_call: .
j_call: TRBJ1-2
v_call: TRBV6-5
cdr3_nt: TGTGCCAGCAGTTATGGGGGTAGGGGCTATGGCTACACCTTC
cdr3_aa: CASSYGGRGYGYTF

clone_size: .
d_call: TRBD1
j_call: TRBJ1-3
v_call: TRBV9
cdr3_nt: TGTGCCAGCAGCGTAGATGACAGGGGATCGAACACCATATATTTT
cdr3_aa: CASSVDDRGSNTIYF

clone_size: .
d_call: .
j_call: TRBJ1-6
v_call: TRBV15
cdr3_nt: TGTGCCACCAGCAGAGATCACGGGGTTCCCCTCCACTTT
cdr3_aa: CATSRDHGVPLHF

clone_size: once
d_call: .
j_call: TRBJ1-2
v_call: TRBV7-9
cdr3_nt: TGTGCCAGCAGCTTAGCCGTCCCCAGGGGCCGCTATGGCTACACCTTC
cdr3_aa: CASSLAVPRGRYGYTF

clone_size: .
d_call: TRBD2
j_call: TRBJ2-5
v_call: TRBV9
cdr3_nt: TGTGCCAGCAGCGTCGCAACCGGGACTAGCCAAGAGACCCAGTACTTC
cdr3_aa: CASSVATGTSQETQYF

clone_size: .
d_call: .
j_call: TRBJ2-7
v_call: TRBV27
cdr3_nt: TGTGCCAGCAGCGTCCCCAACGGTAGACGAATCCACGAGCAGTACTTC
cdr3_aa: CASSVPNGRRIHEQYF

clone_size: .
d_call: .
j_call: TRBJ1-5
v_call: TRBV27
cdr3_nt: TGTGCCAGCAGTTTAACCGGGATCTCCAATAATCAGCCCCAGCATTTT
cdr3_aa: CASSLTGISNNQPQHF

clone_size: .
d_call: TRBD1
j_call: TRBJ2-1
v_call: TRBV7-3
cdr3_nt: TGTGCCAGCAGCTCGACAGGGGGCCGGAATGAGCAGTTCTTC
cdr3_aa: CASSSTGGRNEQFF

clone_size: .
d_call: .
j_call: TRBJ1-4
v_call: TRBV5-8
cdr3_nt: TGTGCCAGCAGCTTGTTGTATATCGCAACTAATGAAAAACTGTTTTTT
cdr3_aa: CASSLLYIATNEKLFF

clone_size: .
d_call: .
j_call: TRBJ2-3
v_call: TRBV5-1
cdr3_nt: TGCGCCAGCAGTACTAGTCGGAATACGCAGTATTTT
cdr3_aa: CASSTSRNTQYF

clone_size: .
d_call: .
j_call: TRBJ1-5
v_call: TRBV7-8
cdr3_nt: TGTGCCAGCAGCTTAGTTCCTAACTACGGCAATCAGCCCCAGCATTTT
cdr3_aa: CASSLVPNYGNQPQHF

clone_size: .
d_call: .
j_call: TRBJ1-4
v_call: TRBV7-2
cdr3_nt: TGTGCCAGCAGCCCCATTTATAATGAAAAACTGTTTTTT
cdr3_aa: CASSPIYNEKLFF

clone_size: .
d_call: .
j_call: TRBJ2-7
v_call: TRBV6-1
cdr3_nt: TGTGCCAGCAGTGAACGGGGAGGACCCTACGAGCAGTACTTC
cdr3_aa: CASSERGGPYEQYF

clone_size: few
d_call: .
j_call: TRBJ1-1
v_call: TRBV2
cdr3_nt: TGTGCCAGCGGGGGTAGTCGAACTGAAGCTTTCTTT
cdr3_aa: CASGGSRTEAFF